The source of this T cell receptor (beta chain) is a study of cytomegalovirus exposure and HLA in healthy donors. General study results and limits: It has been reported that TCR beta sequences accurately predicted the HLA-A and HLA-B alleles of most subjects.

About this clone itself: Its target is unknown.

This CDR3 has 14 amino acids. With 8 bases clipped from V and 4 bases from J, the junction kept 9 bases outside the gene matches. Germline loops: CDR1 MNHEY, CDR2 SMNVEV (reference sequence). PCR primers comprised 60 Vbeta and 13 Jbeta primers. TCRdb's table, derived via immunoSEQ multiplex PCR, lists solely in-frame clones and lacks some. The table lists around 100,000 clones, approximately 78% of them singletons. Material for sequencing was PBMCs. The rearrangement joins TRBV27 to TRBJ1-2; TRBD1 matches 8 bases. This TCR came from a male donor in good health and CMV-seropositive. CDR3 residues: CASSLTGDGYGYTF. The CDR3 region has the DNA TGTGCCAGCTCCCTGACAGGGGACGGCTATGGCTACACCTTC.